The clone carrying this T cell receptor beta chain is termed medium-sized (0.01 to 0.1%). The entire patient cohort was treatment-naive prior to thyroid surgery. This sample was included in a study of metastatic and nonmetastatic thyroid tumors. TCRdb re-called the PCR reads via MiXCR. The top ten hold approximately 24% of the sample, which has approximately 6,300 clones, about a third seen once. Trimming at V came to 6 bases and at J to 7 bases, leaving 7 bases not matched to a gene. The CDR3 sequence is 14 residues long. Germline loops: CDR1 LNHNV, CDR2 YYDKDF (reference sequence). Sequences were obtained from adjacent normal tissue. This chain uses TRBV15 with TRBJ2-1; TRBD2 matches 9 bases. This receptor was obtained from a male donor with papillary thyroid cancer or a benign thyroid nodule (not recorded which). Some clones in this sample may be carry-over from other donors' samples. The CDR3 is CATSLGLAQNEQFF. In DNA form, the CDR3 reads TGTGCCACCAGTCTGGGACTAGCCCAGAATGAGCAGTTCTTC.